The clone carrying this T cell receptor beta chain was counted a few times. Its antigen is not identified. The record originates from a study of shared clonotypes between healthy human individuals. The study, taken as a whole, reports: Of the naive CD4 clonotypes, approximately 5% were shared across a few donors.

The test was conducted at deep level. Once extracted for a subset, genomic DNA was divided evenly among several immunoSEQ plates. Repertoires were generated with immunoSEQ multiplex PCR, while TCRdb's copy carries only in-frame clones and drops some. Of 550,000 to 850,000 clones in the sample, 74% are singletons; the top ten hold less than 2%. The sample taken for sequencing was memory CD4+ T cells sorted from blood. The subset was: CD45RA-negative fraction. The receptor's source is a woman in her twenties or thirties in good health.

CDR3 sequence reads: CASSLAGGSRRQYF. DNA of the CDR3: TGTGCCAGCAGCTTGGCCGGCGGTTCCCGTCGGCAGTACTTC. The chain carries TRBV7-8 and TRBJ2-7; D gene ambiguous. The CDR3 contains 14 residues. V was shortened by 3 bases and J by 9 bases, with 18 bases between the two germline ends. Germline V gene lookup returns CDR1 SGHVS and CDR2 FQNEAQ.